Below are 23 T cell receptor beta chains sequenced from a single sample in a study of T-cell memory formation after mild COVID-19. TCRdb itself ran the 5' RACE reads through MiXCR, one entry per CDR3 protein. The repertoire includes about 390,000 distinct CDR3 sequences, about a sixth of them detected once, and under 25% sits in the top ten. The sample comprised PBMCs or a T cell subset sorted from them (not recorded which). The receptors stem from a man aged 18 to 29 who had mild COVID-19 (a few samples of this study predate the infection). Cell type and time point are not known.

This clonotype was observed a handful of times. This chain connects TRBV7-9 to TRBJ1-5; TRBD1 might be the D (5 bases). The CDR3 has 14 amino acids. The ends were cut back, 5 bases at V and 4 bases at J, with 12 bases in the middle. Per the germline V gene, CDR1 is SEHNR and CDR2 is FQNEAQ (reference sequence). The CDR3 DNA reads TGTGCCAGCAGCCCCGACAGACTAAATCAGCCCCAGCATTTT. Amino acid sequence: CASSPDRLNQPQHF.

This clonotype was seen a handful of times. The gene calls are TRBV6-5 and TRBJ1-2; D remains unclear. Germline V lookup: CDR1 MNHEY, CDR2 SVGAGI. The CDR3 contains 14 residues. Trimming cost V 4 bases and J 4 bases, with 13 bases left between them. The CDR3 sequence is CASSSVHPLYGYTF. Here the CDR3 DNA reads TGTGCCAGCAGTTCGGTCCACCCACTCTATGGCTACACCTTC.

The rearrangement links TRBV7-9 to TRBJ2-7, with TRBD1 identical over 11 bases. Germline V CDR1 and CDR2: SEHNR, FQNEAQ (reference sequence). CDR3 length: 14 amino acids. The trim removed 3 bases at V and 6 bases at J, leaving 4 bases unmatched. The CDR3 DNA sequence: TGTGCCAGCAGCTTCAGGACAGGGGGCGCCGAGCAGTACTTC. It codes for CASSFRTGGAEQYF.

A few counts support this clonotype. The chain joins TRBV7-2 to TRBJ1-4; D gene unclear. Trimming took off 1 base at V and 5 bases at J, with 17 bases between the two ends. CDR3 length: 17 residues. The germline gives CDR1 SGHTA, CDR2 FQGNSA. CDR3 region: CASSLGAFLTYNEKLFF. CDR3 sequence (DNA): TGTGCCAGCAGCTTAGGGGCATTCCTTACCTACAATGAAAAACTGTTTTTT.

The V call is TRBV11-1, the J call TRBJ2-1, with D unclear. CDR3 length equals 12 residues. The germline CDR1 and CDR2 sequences are SGHAT and FQDESV (reference sequence). The ends were cut back, 6 bases at V and 9 bases at J, with 12 bases in the middle. The CDR3 DNA sequence: TGTGCCAGCAGTTGGGGTTCGGGTGAGCAGTTCTTC. Its translation is CASSWGSGEQFF.

This clonotype was observed at least ten times. Germline and junction disagree at one end, which may indicate a read error. The rearrangement joins TRBV5-1 to TRBJ1-1; a possible D gene is TRBD1 (5 bases). The CDR3 is made up of 13 amino acids. Germline V CDR1 and CDR2: SGHRS, YFSETQ. The CDR3 here is CASSSQGNTEAFF. CDR3 nucleotide sequence: TGTGCCAGCAGTTCTCAGGGAAACACTGAAGCTTTCTTT.

V gene TRBV15 combines with J gene TRBJ2-5; D is uncertain. Germline CDR1 LNHNV, CDR2 YYDKDF (reference sequence). The CDR3 consists of 18 residues. V lost 3 bases and J lost 7, with 27 bases in between. This CDR3 reads CATSSGLPTRRSRGTQYF. The CDR3, as DNA: TGTGCCACCAGCAGTGGATTGCCGACCCGCAGGTCAAGAGGGACCCAGTACTTC.

This clonotype showed up just a few times. As DNA, the CDR3 is TGCAGTGCTAGACCCGACAGGTCCCCGGGGACCCAGTACTTC. Translated: CSARPDRSPGTQYF. The chain couples TRBV20-1 to TRBJ2-5, with D maybe TRBD1 (6 bases). Trimming shortened V by 2 bases and J by 7 bases, and 17 bases separated the two germline ends. Per the germline V gene, CDR1 is DFQATT and CDR2 is SNEGSKA (reference sequence). There are 14 residues in the CDR3.

The V and J genes are TRBV29-1 and TRBJ2-3; 9 bases line up with TRBD1. J lost 0 bases, V lost 7 bases, and 5 bases had no gene match. The CDR3 totals 14 residues. The V gene's germline CDR1 is SQVTM and CDR2 ANQGSEA. In DNA, the CDR3 is TGCAGCGCTGGGACAGGGTGGAGCACAGATACGCAGTATTTT. This encodes CSAGTGWSTDTQYF.

This sequence joins TRBV5-1 and TRBJ2-1, with 8 bases matching TRBD2. Germline V gives CDR1 SGHRS, CDR2 YFSETQ. V gave up 2 bases and J gave up 5 bases; unmatched junction bases: 3. The CDR3 is 14 amino acids. CDR3 nucleotide sequence: TGCGCCAGCAGCTTCCTAGCGGGCAACAATGAGCAGTTCTTC. Protein product: CASSFLAGNNEQFF.

This clonotype was seen more than once but under ten times. The V and J genes are TRBV7-3 and TRBJ1-3; D gene unclear. The CDR3 runs 14 residues. V was cut by 1 base and J by 1 base, with 5 bases left in between. Germline values: CDR1 SGHTA, CDR2 FQGTGA. In nucleotides, the CDR3 is TGTGCCAGCAGCTTAAGGTTTTCTGGAAACACCATATATTTT. Translation gives CASSLRFSGNTIYF.

This rearrangement joins TRBV5-1 to TRBJ1-1; D unclear. The CDR3 runs 14 residues. The V and J ends lost 0 bases and 2 bases respectively, with 8 bases between them. Germline V CDR1 and CDR2: SGHRS, YFSETQ. The CDR3 nucleotides are TGCGCCAGCAGCTTGGCCCCGGTTAACACTGAAGCTTTCTTT. Translation gives CASSLAPVNTEAFF.

This clonotype was detected ten times or more. The chain uses TRBV7-2 and TRBJ2-4; a possible D gene is TRBD1 (6 bases). The germline V gene has CDR1 SGHTA and CDR2 FQGNSA. Trimming removed 1 base at V and 9 bases at J, with 7 bases between. The CDR3 contains 12 residues. The CDR3 DNA reads as TGTGCCAGCAGCTTAGGGGGGCGCATTCAGTACTTC. Translation gives CASSLGGRIQYF.

The chain is built from TRBV25-1 and TRBJ2-3; TRBD1 matches 8 bases. CDR3 length equals 16 residues. Germline V gene data show CDR1 as MGHDK and CDR2 as SYGVNS. Germline trimming cut 6 bases from V and 6 bases from J; bases unmatched to any gene: 14. This CDR3 reads CASRAGTGGGGDTQYF. In DNA, the CDR3 is TGTGCCAGCAGAGCCGGGACAGGTGGTGGAGGGGATACGCAGTATTTT. Combining the CDR3 with reference TRBV25-1 and TRBJ2-3 gives the whole variable domain EADIYQTPRYLVIGTGKKITLECSQTMGHDKMYWYQQDPGMELHLIHYSYGVNSTEKGDLSSESTVSRIRTEHFPLTLESARPSHTSQYLCASRAGTGGGGDTQYFGPGTRLTVL.

This clonotype came up a few times. The chain carries TRBV11-2 and TRBJ2-2, with D tentatively TRBD2 (5 bases). CDR3 size: 15 residues. Deletions cut 3 bases from V and 4 bases from J, with 12 bases between. Germline V gene lookup returns CDR1 SGHAT and CDR2 FQNNGV. The CDR3 region has the DNA TGTGCCAGCAGCTTGACTATCGGGTCCACCGGGGAGCTGTTTTTT. Its translation is CASSLTIGSTGELFF.

This clonotype was seen more than once but under ten times. The chain couples TRBV20-1 to TRBJ2-7; D unresolved. Germline values: CDR1 DFQATT, CDR2 SNEGSKA (reference sequence). The CDR3 extends over 13 amino acids. V dropped 2 bases and J dropped 3 bases, with 11 bases sitting between them. CDR3 amino acids: CSARNPSFYEQYF. CDR3 nucleotides: TGCAGTGCTAGAAACCCGTCTTTCTACGAGCAGTACTTC.

This chain uses TRBV18 with TRBJ1-1, with D hard to call. The CDR3 has 14 residues. Germline assignment: CDR1 KGHSH and CDR2 LQKENI. V was trimmed by 6 bases and J by 1 base, leaving 12 bases between them. In DNA form, the CDR3 reads TGTGCCAGCTCGGCCTTAGCAAGGAACACTGAAGCTTTCTTT. It codes for CASSALARNTEAFF.

The sample holds a few counts of this clonotype. V usage is TRBV11-1 and J usage is TRBJ2-5, with D perhaps matching TRBD1 (5 bases). CDR1 and CDR2 from the germline V gene are SGHAT and FQDESV (reference sequence). The V end was cut by 2 bases, the J end by 1 base, with 11 bases between. This CDR3 is built from 15 residues. CDR3 DNA: TGTGCCAGCAGCTTATCCCCGACAGTCCAAGAGACCCAGTACTTC. Amino acid sequence: CASSLSPTVQETQYF. Using reference TRBV11-1 and TRBJ2-5 for the parts outside the CDR3, the full variable domain is EAEVAQSPRYKITEKSQAVAFWCDPISGHATLYWYRQILGQGPELLVQFQDESVVDDSQLPKDRFSAERLKGVDSTLKIQPAELGDSAMYLCASSLSPTVQETQYFGPGTRLLVL.

This clonotype was counted many times. The V call is TRBV12-3 or TRBV12-4, the J call TRBJ2-7; D not certain. CDR3 length equals 11 residues. V lost 8 bases and J lost 0, with 5 bases in between. CDR3 in amino acids: CASASSYEQYF. The CDR3 DNA follows: TGTGCCAGCGCCAGCTCCTACGAGCAGTACTTC.

The V call is TRBV7-2, the J call TRBJ2-1; D gene unclear. Germline V gene data show CDR1 as SGHTA and CDR2 as FQGNSA. There are 14 residues in the CDR3. V lost 2 bases, J lost 0 bases, and 5 bases lay in between. CDR3 DNA: TGTGCCAGCAGCTTATACGGCTCCTACAATGAGCAGTTCTTC. It codes for CASSLYGSYNEQFF.

In this sample, this clonotype turned up many times. The gene calls are TRBV24-1 and TRBJ2-1, with 7 bases that match TRBD2. This CDR3 is 16 amino acids long. Germline loops: CDR1 KGHDR, CDR2 SFDVKD. V trimming: 3 bases; J trimming: 1 base; junction bases outside the gene matches: 5. The CDR3 loop reads CATSDPQRDSYNEQFF. The CDR3 DNA is TGTGCCACCAGTGATCCCCAGCGGGATTCCTACAATGAGCAGTTCTTC.

There are many counts of this clonotype. This chain links TRBV20-1 with TRBJ2-4; 12 nucleotides align to TRBD1. Per germline, CDR1 DFQATT and CDR2 SNEGSKA (reference sequence). Trimming cost V 4 bases and J 7 bases; bases outside gene matches: 2. The CDR3 spans 13 residues. The CDR3 sequence: CSATGTGGNIQYF. The CDR3 DNA reads as TGCAGTGCTACCGGGACAGGGGGCAACATTCAGTACTTC.

The chain uses TRBV5-6 and TRBJ2-4; TRBD1 might be the D (6 bases). CDR1 and CDR2 from the germline V gene are SGHDT and YYEEEE. Trimming left V 4 bases short and J 7 bases short, with 15 bases between. The CDR3 extends over 14 amino acids. CDR3 in DNA: TGTGCCAGCAGCCGACTTGGAACAGGGAACATTCAGTACTTC. Its translation is CASSRLGTGNIQYF.